This record looks at one T cell receptor (beta chain) sequence and its context. The antigen this receptor binds is unknown. No qualities accompany the bases; no much larger clone lies one base away. The data originate from a study of CD8+ T cells in alopecia areata (dated by TCRdb to 2017 to 2018). About the full investigation: Treated patients were enrolled in an open-label pilot trial of oral tofacitinib at 5 to 10 mg twice daily for moderate-to-severe alopecia areata. Scalp clonality was compared across normal scalp (n=4), patchy alopecia areata scalp (n=8), and alopecia totalis/universalis scalp (n=8). Tofacitinib was administered for 6 to 18 months, and 6 months of follow-up off drug were then conducted to assess delayed response and recurrence. Tofacitinib-treated patients had biopsies at baseline and at 4 and 24 weeks of treatment, with a later scalp biopsy in several patients. In both human patients and the C3H/HeJ mouse model, the study applied high-throughput TCRbeta sequencing to look at T cell clonal expansion in alopecia areata. The RNA source kit depended on sample type: the PAXgene miRNA kit for fixed scalp, the miRNeasy kit for PBMCs, and the RNeasy kit for mouse skin. Amplification of TCRbeta CDR3 regions was done by immunoSEQ multiplex PCR using 35 Vbeta forward primers and 13 Jbeta reverse primers. On the human side, TCRbeta sequencing was run on scalp tissue and on sorted CD4+ and CD8+ peripheral blood T cells from healthy controls and from alopecia areata patients with either patchy or totalis/universalis disease. Disease severity in treated patients was measured with the SALT score, which quantifies the percentage of affected scalp surface area. Points the paper makes about the study in general: Because the treated cohort was small and had only one nonresponder, larger studies are needed to examine links between baseline CD8+ expansion and response. Many expanded lesional clones persisted in scalp and blood during tofacitinib treatment, which may partly explain relapse after stopping treatment. TCR sequences shared between patients were less clear than in mice, possibly partly because of HLA diversity in the patient population. Lesional scalp, especially in alopecia totalis/universalis, showed higher clonality and more expanded CD8+ clones than normal scalp, suggesting antigenic drive. Resident alphabeta T cells in normal human skin are also sequenced, complicating scalp TCR repertoire analysis, unlike mouse skin dominated by gammadelta T cells. Tofacitinib significantly decreased scalp clonality and the number of expanded CD8+ clones among the top 100 scalp clones.

Libraries were made using the immunoSEQ multiplex PCR assay. For TCR sequencing, RNA was extracted from every sample and reverse transcribed into cDNA to serve as template. SuperScript III was used to make first-strand cDNA, primed with a 2:1 mix of oligo-dT and random hexamers. A synthetic immune receptor repertoire was used to measure amplification bias, and any remaining bias was corrected computationally. The paper's data handling went like this. Raw reads were preprocessed to remove errors, and CDR3 was defined according to IMGT conventions as the region from the conserved cysteine to phenylalanine. Clonality was calculated as 1 minus Shannon entropy normalized by log2 of the number of productive unique TCRs. Whether each scalp clone was CD4 or CD8 was inferred by checking scalp TCRbeta sequences against the CD4 and CD8 repertoires from sorted blood. The source is immuneACCESS, and TCRdb retained only in-frame sequences with V and J called. Part of the clones is not carried over; for the studies checked, unresolved V genes explain less than half of this, and the remainder is unexplained. V, J and clone size were drawn from that table, and D and trimming were deduced from the DNA. The sample includes about 74,000 clones, with approximately 29% observed a single time. The ten biggest clones cover just under 15% of the sample.

Reading the label with the study, this specimen's time point is: roughly 27 days on oral tofacitinib. The treatment or condition label of this sample denotes: oral pan-JAK inhibitor, 5-10 mg twice daily. From alopecia areata patients, peripheral blood was collected along with lesional scalp punch biopsies. PBMCs were isolated by density centrifugation and stained for CD3, CD4 and CD8, after which CD4+ and CD8+ T cells were sorted on a FACSAria. The CDR3 numbers 12 residues from cysteine through phenylalanine. Only the CDR3 portion is preserved as DNA: 36 bases, with reading frame beginning at the first base. Trimmed from V: 5 bases; trimmed from J: 7 bases; junction bases lacking a gene match: 5. The germline V gene supplies CDR1 SGHTA and CDR2 FQGNSA.

The specimen comprised CD8+ T cells sorted from blood, sampled at week 4, from a patient treated with tofacitinib. The sequence came from a human donor with alopecia areata. The chain uses TRBV7-2 and TRBJ2-7; 7 bases in the middle match TRBD1. The nucleotide sequence is given as TGTGCCAGCAGCCCGGGGACAGTAGAGCAGTACTTC. This encodes CASSPGTVEQYF.